These 18 T cell receptor beta chains came from one sample sequenced in a study of T cell responses to AZD1222 COVID-19 vaccine. Assay used: immunoSEQ multiplex PCR; TCRdb lists only in-frame clones, some missing. The sample holds 95,000 or so clones, roughly 89% seen once. Sequencing used peripheral blood, obtained on day 0 of AZD1222 vaccination. These TCRs come from an adult in good health.

This chain connects TRBV18 to TRBJ1-5, with a tentative D call TRBD1 (5 bases). Trimming left V 3 bases short and J 5 bases short, with 17 bases between. Per germline, CDR1 KGHSH and CDR2 LQKENI. The CDR3 spans 16 residues. CDR3 loop: CASSPGAARIHQPQHF. CDR3 DNA: TGTGCCAGCTCACCCGGGGCGGCCCGAATTCATCAGCCCCAGCATTTT.

V gene TRBV2 combines with J gene TRBJ1-2; the D is unclear. V was cut by 5 bases and J by 6 bases, with 16 bases left in between. Germline CDR1 is SNHLY and CDR2 is FYNNEI. The CDR3 is made up of 14 amino acids. The CDR3 spells CASSQDGRVHGYTF. The CDR3 DNA sequence: TGTGCCAGCAGTCAGGATGGAAGGGTCCATGGCTACACCTTC.

J is TRBJ2-5 and V is TRBV2; 11 nucleotides agree with TRBD2. Germline CDR1 and CDR2: SNHLY and FYNNEI. This CDR3 region has 16 residues. V lost 7 bases to trimming and J lost 0 bases; unmatched junction nucleotides: 7. The CDR3, as DNA: TGTGCCAGCAATTTAGCGGGGGGGCCGGACCAAGAGACCCAGTACTTC. Encoded protein: CASNLAGGPDQETQYF.

The chain couples TRBV6-6 to TRBJ2-6; D not certain. The CDR3 loop spans 14 amino acids. Deletions cut 2 bases from V and 4 bases from J, with 6 bases between. Germline lookup yields CDR1 MNHNY and CDR2 SVGAGI (reference sequence). The CDR3: CASSYVTGANVLTF. The CDR3 DNA reads as TGTGCCAGCAGTTACGTAACCGGGGCCAACGTCCTGACTTTC.

This clone appeared once. J is TRBJ1-1 and V is TRBV9; 7 positions match TRBD1. This CDR3 region has 17 residues. Trimming cost V 4 bases and J 1 base; bases outside gene matches: 13. CDR1 is SGDLS and CDR2 is YYNGEE in the germline V gene. The CDR3 DNA reads TGTGCCAGCAGCCCGATTTTCGGGGGACAGACGAACACTGAAGCTTTCTTT. It is translated as CASSPIFGGQTNTEAFF. The entire variable domain, with the rest obtained from reference TRBV9 and TRBJ1-1, is as follows: DSGVTQTPKHLITATGQRVTLRCSPRSGDLSVYWYQQSLDQGLQFLIQYYNGEERAKGNILERFSAQQFPDLHSELNLSSLELGDSALYFCASSPIFGGQTNTEAFFGQGTRLTVV.

The chain carries TRBV3-1 (or the pseudogene TRBV3-2) and TRBJ1-6; the D is unclear. Between the trimmed V and J ends, which lost 8 bases and 10 bases, there was a span of 15 bases. The CDR3 extends over 13 amino acids. CDR1 is LGHDT and CDR2 is YNNKEL in the germline V gene (reference sequence). CDR3 in DNA: TGTGCCAGCTCGCAAGGGAGTGGCTCACCCCTCCACTTT. Its protein is CASSQGSGSPLHF.

The sample holds one count of this clone. The chain couples TRBV9 to TRBJ2-2, with TRBD2 as a possible D gene (6 bases). Trimming removed 2 bases at V and 5 bases at J, with 16 bases between. CDR3 length: 16 amino acids. From germline, CDR1 is SGDLS and CDR2 YYNGEE. CDR3 in amino acids: CASSVSVLAETGELFF. CDR3 sequence (DNA): TGTGCCAGCAGCGTCTCGGTATTAGCGGAGACCGGGGAGCTGTTTTTT.

The V and J genes are TRBV2 and TRBJ2-5; 11 nucleotides line up with TRBD2. The junction had 4 bases not matched to a gene; V was cut back by 3 bases and J by 4 bases. Germline CDR1 SNHLY, CDR2 FYNNEI. The CDR3 extends over 15 amino acids. DNA for the CDR3: TGTGCCAGCAGTGATCGGCTAGCGGGGGGAGAGACCCAGTACTTC. Residues: CASSDRLAGGETQYF.

The chain links TRBV28 to TRBJ1-3; D not resolved. There are 14 residues in the CDR3. Germline-derived CDR1 and CDR2 are MDHEN and SYDVKM. The V gene lost 5 bases and the J gene lost 0 bases, with 8 bases spanning the gap. In DNA, the CDR3 is TGTGCCAGCAGTACGATAGACTCTGGAAACACCATATATTTT. It codes for CASSTIDSGNTIYF.

This clone appeared a single time. The chain links TRBV28 to TRBJ1-2, with D unclear. Looked up from germline, CDR1 is MDHEN and CDR2 is SYDVKM. The CDR3 has 13 amino acids. The V and J ends lost 8 bases and 0 bases respectively, with 10 bases between them. CDR3 coding DNA: TGTGCCAGCCTTCAGGCAGCTAACTATGGCTACACCTTC. Translating gives CASLQAANYGYTF.

The chain employs TRBV6-6 and TRBJ1-3; 8 positions agree with TRBD1. Germline V gene lookup returns CDR1 MNHNY and CDR2 SVGAGI (reference sequence). Trimming removed 5 bases from V and 2 bases from J; junction bases left unmatched: 11. The CDR3 totals 17 residues. The DNA for the CDR3 is TGTGCCAGCAGTCGTGGTTCAGGGGGCGCAACTGGAAACACCATATATTTT. This sequence encodes CASSRGSGGATGNTIYF.

This clone was seen just once. V is TRBV27 and J is TRBJ1-1; unclear D gene. This CDR3 spans 13 amino acids. Germline CDR1 and CDR2: MNHEY and SMNVEV (reference sequence). V lost 4 bases and J lost 6, with 12 bases in between. CDR3 in amino acids: CASSSSLWSEAFF. Here the CDR3 DNA reads TGTGCCAGCAGTTCTTCCTTGTGGTCTGAAGCTTTCTTT.

The chain links TRBV9 to TRBJ1-2; the D is unclear. The germline V gene has CDR1 SGDLS and CDR2 YYNGEE. This CDR3 comprises 14 residues. The V end lost 4 bases, the J end lost 8 bases, and 18 bases lay between the germline ends. DNA for the CDR3: TGTGCCAGCAGCCCTAGTTACAGTCGGGAAGGCTACACCTTC. This gives the protein CASSPSYSREGYTF.

Here the CDR3 reads CASSLGDRFVTEAFF. In nucleotides, the CDR3 is TGTGCCAGCAGCTTGGGGGACAGGTTCGTAACTGAAGCTTTCTTT. The V and J genes are TRBV5-5 and TRBJ1-1; 8 bases are shared with TRBD1. V lost 0 bases to trimming and J lost 5 bases; unmatched junction nucleotides: 6. This CDR3 is built from 15 residues. CDR1 is SGHKS, CDR2 YYEKEE, per germline (reference sequence).

The chain has TRBV10-1 and TRBJ2-1, with 12 bases that match TRBD1. Per germline, CDR1 WNHNN and CDR2 SYGVQD (reference sequence). This CDR3 is 14 amino acids long. The V and J ends lost 5 bases and 6 bases, in that order; junction bases with no gene match: 2. CDR3 loop: CASSRDRGPNEQFF. In DNA, the CDR3 is TGCGCCAGCAGTCGGGACAGGGGGCCCAATGAGCAGTTCTTC.

The rearrangement links TRBV18 to TRBJ1-5; TRBD1 agrees at 9 bases. The J segment lost 4 bases and the V segment lost 1 base, leaving 8 bases of the junction unmatched. This CDR3 spans 17 amino acids. The V gene's germline CDR1 is KGHSH and CDR2 LQKENI. The CDR3 reads CASSPRRTGDFNQPQHF. The CDR3 DNA reads as TGTGCCAGCTCACCACGGAGGACAGGGGATTTTAATCAGCCCCAGCATTTT.

This sequence joins TRBV7-8 and TRBJ1-4; 8 positions agree with TRBD1. Germline-derived CDR1 and CDR2 are SGHVS and FQNEAQ. Losses at the gene ends were 5 bases for V and 13 bases for J; bases not matched to a gene: 12. This CDR3 is built from 14 residues. The CDR3 reads CASSRWPLQGVLFF. Written as DNA, the CDR3 is TGTGCCAGCAGCCGATGGCCCCTACAGGGGGTACTGTTTTTT.

This rearrangement joins TRBV3-1 (or the pseudogene TRBV3-2) to TRBJ2-6; a weak D match, TRBD1 (6 bases). From germline, CDR1 is LGHDT and CDR2 YNNKEL (reference sequence). V was trimmed by 3 bases and J by 1 base, leaving 22 bases between them. The CDR3 length is 20 residues. The CDR3 reads CASSHARAGQLSSGANVLTF. In nucleotides, the CDR3 is TGTGCCAGCAGCCACGCAAGAGCAGGACAGTTGTCTTCTGGGGCCAACGTCCTGACTTTC.